This passage covers 18 T cell receptor beta chains from one sample sequenced in a study of blood T cell repertoires in COVID-19. Assay used: immunoSEQ multiplex PCR; TCRdb lists only in-frame clones, some missing. Altogether 210,000 or so clones are present, around 80% being singletons, with the ten largest covering 3.5% to 4.5%. What was sequenced was PBMCs or T cells enriched from blood (not recorded which). The receptors here all came from a man under 40 with acute COVID-19.

This clone was found once. This rearrangement joins TRBV12-3 or TRBV12-4 to TRBJ1-1; D unclear. The CDR3 loop spans 13 amino acids. Trimming stripped 4 bases from V and 1 base from J, with 7 bases between. CDR3 nucleotide sequence: TGTGCCAGCAGTTGGGCAGGGAACACTGAAGCTTTCTTT. It specifies CASSWAGNTEAFF.

The CDR3 region is CASSQGQGAENTIYF. DNA of the CDR3: TGTGCCAGCAGTCAGGGACAGGGGGCGGAAAACACCATATATTTT. The rearrangement links TRBV28 to TRBJ1-3; 12 bases fit TRBD1. The V segment lost 5 bases and the J segment 6 bases; nucleotides outside the gene matches: 5. Germline CDR1 and CDR2: MDHEN and SYDVKM. The CDR3 loop spans 15 amino acids.

The rearrangement links TRBV5-1 to TRBJ1-1, with 7 bases lining up with TRBD1. V was pared by 4 bases and J by 0 bases, with 6 bases of the junction left unmatched. The CDR3 covers 15 residues. The germline V gene encodes CDR1 SGHRS and CDR2 YFSETQ. The CDR3 DNA is TGCGCCAGCAGCCCCAGGGGACAGATGAACACTGAAGCTTTCTTT. It is translated as CASSPRGQMNTEAFF.

J is TRBJ2-1 and V is TRBV3-1 (or the pseudogene TRBV3-2); D perhaps matches TRBD2 (5 bases). The germline V gene encodes CDR1 LGHDT and CDR2 YNNKEL (reference sequence). The length of the CDR3 is 16 residues. Trimming shortened V by 2 bases and J by 4 bases, and 15 bases separated the two germline ends. CDR3 amino acids: CASSQTHERRYNEQFF. Here the CDR3 DNA reads TGTGCCAGCAGCCAAACACACGAGCGGCGGTACAATGAGCAGTTCTTC.

The chain's CDR3 is CASTRGGNSYEQYF. The CDR3 DNA sequence: TGTGCCAGCACCCGCGGCGGGAACTCCTACGAGCAGTACTTC. This chain connects TRBV6-5 to TRBJ2-7; tentatively, D is TRBD2 (6 bases). The CDR3 contains 14 residues. V was cut by 7 bases and J by 0 bases, with 13 bases left in between. Germline lookup yields CDR1 MNHEY and CDR2 SVGAGI.

This clone was recorded a few times. This chain joins TRBV7-2 and TRBJ2-2, with D unresolved. The CDR3 is made up of 14 amino acids. The V end was cut by 6 bases, the J end by 4 bases, with 12 bases between. Looked up from germline, CDR1 is SGHTA and CDR2 is FQGNSA. The CDR3 region is CASSLYSFTGELFF. Written as DNA, the CDR3 is TGTGCCAGCAGTTTATACAGCTTCACCGGGGAGCTGTTTTTT. The whole variable domain, filled in from reference TRBV7-2 and TRBJ2-2, reads GAGVSQSPSNKVTEKGKDVELRCDPISGHTALYWYRQSLGQGLEFLIYFQGNSAPDKSGLPSDRFSAERTGGSVSTLTIQRTQQEDSAVYLCASSLYSFTGELFFGEGSRLTVL.

The CDR3 protein is CASSLGGALAYEQYF. In nucleotides, the CDR3 is TGTGCCAGCAGTTTAGGAGGAGCGTTGGCCTACGAGCAGTACTTC. The rearrangement links TRBV27 to TRBJ2-7; a possible D gene is TRBD2 (5 bases). CDR1 and CDR2 from the germline V gene are MNHEY and SMNVEV (reference sequence). This CDR3 comprises 15 residues. Trimming removed 2 bases from V and 2 bases from J, with 13 bases in between.

V is TRBV2 and J is TRBJ2-5, with 9 bases aligning to TRBD2. Losses at the gene ends were 2 bases for V and 1 base for J; bases not matched to a gene: 2. In germline, CDR1 is SNHLY, CDR2 FYNNEI. The CDR3 length is 15 residues. The CDR3 sequence: CASSEKTSGQETQYF. CDR3 nucleotides: TGTGCCAGCAGTGAAAAGACTAGCGGCCAAGAGACCCAGTACTTC.

Only one count was recorded for this clone. V usage is TRBV6-5 and J usage is TRBJ1-2, with 7 bases aligning to TRBD1. Germline values: CDR1 MNHEY, CDR2 SVGAGI. V lost 7 bases, J lost 4 bases, and 9 bases stayed unmatched. The CDR3 sequence is 14 residues long. CDR3: CASTPTGTSYGYTF. The CDR3 bases are TGTGCCAGCACCCCGACAGGGACCTCCTATGGCTACACCTTC.

The chain couples TRBV12-3 or TRBV12-4 to TRBJ1-2; D call uncertain. V shed 8 bases and J shed 7 bases, with 14 bases lying between them. The CDR3 totals 12 residues. This chain's CDR3 is CASYTAGFGYTF. The CDR3 nucleotides read TGTGCCAGCTATACAGCGGGCTTTGGCTACACCTTC.

The chain couples TRBV7-9 to TRBJ2-7; D unclear. V was clipped by 1 base and J by 3 bases, with 7 bases between them. The germline CDR1 and CDR2 sequences are SEHNR and FQNEAQ (reference sequence). CDR3 length: 13 amino acids. Written as DNA, the CDR3 is TGTGCCAGCAGCTTAGTTAACGGCTACGAGCAGTACTTC. Its translation is CASSLVNGYEQYF. The full variable domain, rest sourced from reference TRBV7-9 and TRBJ2-7, is DTGVSQNPRHKITKRGQNVTFRCDPISEHNRLYWYRQTLGQGPEFLTYFQNEAQLEKSRLLSDRFSAERPKGSFSTLEIQRTEQGDSAMYLCASSLVNGYEQYFGPGTRLTVT.

CDR3 in DNA: TGTGCCAGCAGTGAAGAAATTCGGGCAGCGGATATGAACACTGAAGCTTTCTTT. Protein: CASSEEIRAADMNTEAFF. The chain couples TRBV6-1 to TRBJ1-1; D uncertain. The CDR3 runs to 18 residues. The V gene lost 1 base and the J gene lost 0 bases, with 18 bases spanning the gap. CDR1 is MNHNS and CDR2 is SASEGT in the germline V gene.

J is TRBJ2-1 and V is TRBV9, with 7 bases matching TRBD2. The CDR3 runs to 15 residues. The germline CDR1 and CDR2 sequences are SGDLS and YYNGEE. The junction had 4 bases not matched to a gene; V was cut back by 0 bases and J by 4 bases. The CDR3 nucleotides read TGTGCCAGCAGCGTAGTGGCGGGGGTTTACAATGAGCAGTTCTTC. It encodes CASSVVAGVYNEQFF.

Only one count was recorded for this clone. In DNA, the CDR3 is TGTGCCGCGACACCTCTCTCTGGAAACACCATATATTTT. Its protein is CAATPLSGNTIYF. V is TRBV7-9 and J is TRBJ1-3; D gene unclear. The V end lost 11 bases, the J end lost 0 bases, and 11 bases lay between the germline ends. The CDR3 is 13 residues long. The germline V gene encodes CDR1 SEHNR and CDR2 FQNEAQ (reference sequence).

This chain connects TRBV11-2 to TRBJ1-1; unclear D gene. The CDR3 covers 13 residues. Germline V gene sequence: CDR1 SGHAT, CDR2 FQNNGV. V lost 3 bases and J 0 bases, leaving 5 bases between the germline ends. The CDR3 loop reads CASSFQVNTEAFF. CDR3 DNA: TGTGCCAGCAGCTTCCAGGTGAACACTGAAGCTTTCTTT.

This clone was detected a few times. The chain has TRBV5-1 and TRBJ1-1, with 7 nucleotides matching TRBD1. The J segment lost 5 bases and the V segment lost 4 bases, leaving 8 bases of the junction unmatched. The CDR3 is 14 amino acids. Germline CDR1 reads SGHRS; CDR2 reads YFSETQ. CDR3 sequence (DNA): TGCGCCAGCAGCCAAACCCAGACAGGGACTGAAGCTTTCTTT. It yields the protein CASSQTQTGTEAFF. Full variable domain (remainder filled in from reference TRBV5-1 and TRBJ1-1): KAGVTQTPRYLIKTRGQQVTLSCSPISGHRSVSWYQQTPGQGLQFLFEYFSETQRNKGNFPGRFSGRQFSNSRSEMNVSTLELGDSALYLCASSQTQTGTEAFFGQGTRLTVV.

This chain uses TRBV27 with TRBJ1-5; D perhaps matches TRBD1 (6 bases). Deletions cut 8 bases from V and 6 bases from J, with 17 bases between. CDR3 length: 14 amino acids. The V gene's germline CDR1 is MNHEY and CDR2 SMNVEV (reference sequence). The CDR3 region is CASRAQGQVQPQHF. CDR3 in DNA: TGTGCCAGCCGCGCGCAGGGGCAAGTTCAGCCCCAGCATTTT.

The chain couples TRBV29-1 to TRBJ1-2; unclear D gene. CDR1 and CDR2 from the germline V gene are SQVTM and ANQGSEA. This CDR3 is built from 11 residues. The V and J ends lost 4 bases and 7 bases respectively, with 10 bases between them. The CDR3 sequence: CSVVHSLGYTF. Written as DNA, the CDR3 is TGCAGCGTTGTACATTCGCTTGGCTACACCTTC.